Listed below are T cell receptor beta chains from one sample, sequenced in a study of cytomegalovirus exposure and HLA in healthy donors. Using immunoSEQ multiplex PCR, the repertoire was profiled, and TCRdb retains in-frame clones only, with some absent. Among approximately 200,000 clones, about nine tenths were seen once, and the ten largest hold 0.8% to 1.2%. Sequencing used PBMCs. All receptors come from a woman aged 18 to 35 in good health and CMV-seronegative. Both conserved end residues are part of each CDR3. D genes are given only for firm matches. Clone size is stated in some rows and not others, as once, few, many or a class when expanded.

d_call	v_call	clone_size	j_call	cdr3_aa	cdr3_nt
NA	TRBV27	NA	TRBJ2-2	CASSLYPGELFF	TGTGCCAGCAGTCTATATCCGGGGGAGCTGTTTTTT
NA	TRBV6-5	NA	TRBJ1-1	CASSYSGGNTEAFF	TGTGCCAGCAGTTACTCGGGAGGGAACACTGAAGCTTTCTTT
TRBD2	TRBV28	NA	TRBJ2-3	CASSPALAGGRDTQYF	TGTGCCAGCAGCCCCGCGCTAGCGGGAGGGCGGGATACGCAGTATTTT
NA	TRBV28	NA	TRBJ2-7	CASGPFDSSYEQYF	TGTGCCAGCGGCCCATTTGACAGCTCCTACGAGCAGTACTTC
NA	TRBV19	NA	TRBJ1-1	CASSIDSGVTEAFF	TGTGCCAGTAGTATAGATTCCGGTGTCACTGAAGCTTTCTTT
NA	TRBV27	NA	TRBJ2-7	CASSRSEAGDEQYF	TGTGCCAGCAGTCGATCCGAAGCCGGTGACGAGCAGTACTTC
TRBD2	TRBV10-3	NA	TRBJ2-3	CAIKVGTNSLDTQYF	TGTGCCATCAAGGTGGGGACTAACTCTCTCGATACGCAGTATTTT
NA	TRBV6-5	NA	TRBJ1-2	CAILGRSPYGYTF	TGTGCCATCCTAGGGAGGAGCCCCTATGGCTACACCTTC
NA	TRBV21-1	NA	TRBJ1-2	CATRHSGRGYTF	TGTGCCACCCGACACTCAGGGCGCGGCTACACCTTC
NA	TRBV7-9	once	TRBJ1-2	CASSLTGSYGYTF	TGTGCCAGCAGCTTGACGGGAAGCTATGGCTACACCTTC
TRBD1	TRBV19	NA	TRBJ1-1	CATKPGGRAEAFF	TGTGCCACCAAACCAGGGGGCAGGGCTGAAGCTTTCTTT
NA	TRBV6-6	NA	TRBJ1-5	CASTWGGNQPQHF	TGTGCCAGCACTTGGGGAGGCAATCAGCCCCAGCATTTT
TRBD1	TRBV6-1	NA	TRBJ1-5	CASSSGTGYNQPQHF	TGTGCCAGCAGCTCCGGGACAGGATACAATCAGCCCCAGCATTTT
NA	TRBV18	NA	TRBJ2-7	CASSPIKLGYYEQYF	TGTGCCAGCTCACCAATCAAACTAGGATACTACGAGCAGTACTTC
TRBD1	TRBV10-3	NA	TRBJ2-7	CAITDGQGSRYEQYF	TGTGCCATCACAGATGGACAGGGGTCTCGGTACGAGCAGTACTTC
NA	TRBV28	NA	TRBJ1-5	CASSLGVGTHQPQHF	TGTGCCAGCAGCCTAGGGGTGGGTACGCATCAGCCCCAGCATTTT
TRBD1	TRBV6-5	NA	TRBJ1-4	CASSYFRQGQEKLFF	TGTGCCAGCAGTTACTTCCGACAGGGCCAAGAAAAACTGTTTTTT
NA	TRBV5-1	NA	TRBJ2-3	CASSLRGLGTDTQYF	TGCGCCAGCAGCTTGAGAGGTCTGGGCACAGATACGCAGTATTTT
NA	TRBV6-5	NA	TRBJ1-2	CASRTGLRYGYTF	TGTGCCAGCAGAACAGGGCTCCGCTATGGCTACACCTTC
TRBD1	TRBV27	NA	TRBJ1-2	CASSRQGIDYGYTF	TGTGCCAGCAGTCGACAGGGGATCGACTATGGCTACACCTTC
TRBD1	TRBV5-1	NA	TRBJ2-1	CASRSGQGSYNEQFF	TGCGCCAGCAGGTCGGGACAGGGTTCCTACAATGAGCAGTTCTTC
NA	TRBV5-4	NA	TRBJ2-7	CASSLGNSIYEQYF	TGTGCCAGCAGCTTGGGGAACAGCATCTACGAGCAGTACTTC
TRBD1	TRBV7-8	NA	TRBJ2-5	CASSLSGTGWQRETQYF	TGTGCCAGCAGTCTCTCCGGGACAGGGTGGCAAAGAGAGACCCAGTACTTC
NA	TRBV5-6	NA	TRBJ1-2	CASSGYRSYGYTF	TGTGCCAGCAGCGGATACAGGAGCTATGGCTACACCTTC
TRBD1	TRBV25-1	NA	TRBJ2-7	CASSDSTGQGLREQYF	TGTGCCAGCAGTGACTCCACGGGACAGGGACTAAGAGAGCAGTACTTC
NA	TRBV7-3	NA	TRBJ2-4	CASSLEKGFETKNIQYF	TGTGCCAGCAGCTTAGAGAAGGGGTTCGAGACCAAAAACATTCAGTACTTC
NA	TRBV6-5	NA	TRBJ1-1	CASSYRQDQEAFF	TGTGCCAGCAGTTACAGACAGGACCAGGAAGCTTTCTTT
NA	TRBV25-1	NA	TRBJ2-5	CASSEGWAQETQYF	TGTGCCAGCAGTGAAGGTTGGGCCCAAGAGACCCAGTACTTC
NA	TRBV28	NA	TRBJ2-1	CASTLYNEQFF	TGTGCCAGCACCCTCTACAATGAGCAGTTCTTC
NA	TRBV6-4	NA	TRBJ1-1	CASRVDRRNTEAFF	TGTGCCAGCAGAGTCGACAGGAGGAACACTGAAGCTTTCTTT
TRBD2	TRBV29-1	NA	TRBJ2-7	CSVEVRVASGYEQYF	TGCAGCGTTGAGGTACGAGTGGCTAGCGGTTACGAGCAGTACTTC
TRBD2	TRBV7-6	NA	TRBJ2-3	CASSTLGLAGMDTQYF	TGTGCCAGCAGCACCTTGGGACTAGCGGGGATGGATACGCAGTATTTT
TRBD1	TRBV6-5	NA	TRBJ1-5	CASGDRVAKPQHF	TGTGCCAGCGGGGACAGGGTGGCGAAGCCCCAGCATTTT
NA	TRBV5-1	NA	TRBJ2-2	CASTWDTPTGELFF	TGCGCCAGCACCTGGGACACGCCGACCGGGGAGCTGTTTTTT
NA	TRBV7-9	NA	TRBJ2-3	CASSLAGAENTQYF	TGTGCCAGCAGCTTAGCGGGGGCCGAAAATACGCAGTATTTT
TRBD1	TRBV11-2	few	TRBJ2-7	CASSRPGGQGNYEQYF	TGTGCCAGCAGCCGCCCAGGAGGACAGGGAAACTACGAGCAGTACTTC
TRBD2	TRBV9	many	TRBJ2-3	CASNGDSGAGDTQYF	TGTGCCAGCAATGGGGATAGCGGGGCCGGAGATACGCAGTATTTT
NA	TRBV9	NA	TRBJ1-1	CASSVVGGAATEAFF	TGTGCCAGCAGCGTAGTAGGAGGGGCCGCGACTGAAGCTTTCTTT